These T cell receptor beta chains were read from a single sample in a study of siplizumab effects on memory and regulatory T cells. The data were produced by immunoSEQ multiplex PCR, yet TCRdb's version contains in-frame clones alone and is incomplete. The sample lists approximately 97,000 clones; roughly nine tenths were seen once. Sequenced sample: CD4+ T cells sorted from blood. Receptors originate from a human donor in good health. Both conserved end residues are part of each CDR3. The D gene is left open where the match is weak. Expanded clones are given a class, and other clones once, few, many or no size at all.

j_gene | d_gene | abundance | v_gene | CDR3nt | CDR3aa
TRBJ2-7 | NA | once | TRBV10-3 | TGTGCCATCCAGACAGATAACTACGAGCAGTACTTC | CAIQTDNYEQYF
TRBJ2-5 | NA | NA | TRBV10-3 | TGTGCCATCAGTGACCCACTAGGCCTCCAAGAGACCCAGTACTTC | CAISDPLGLQETQYF
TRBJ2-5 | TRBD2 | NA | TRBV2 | TGTGCCAGCAGGGGAAGCGGGAAAGAGACCCAGTACTTC | CASRGSGKETQYF
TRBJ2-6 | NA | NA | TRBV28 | TGTGCCAGCAGACCGGGACATCACTCTGGGGCCAACGTCCTGACTTTC | CASRPGHHSGANVLTF
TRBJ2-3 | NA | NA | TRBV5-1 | TGCGCCAGCAGCTTGGCCCCAGCGTCAGATACGCAGTATTTT | CASSLAPASDTQYF
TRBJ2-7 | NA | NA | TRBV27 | TGTGCCAGCAGTTTATTGGGGGCGGGGGCGTGGGAGCAGTACTTC | CASSLLGAGAWEQYF
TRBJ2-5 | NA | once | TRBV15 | TGTGCCACCAGCAGAGAGAGACGGTCGGAGACCCAGTACTTC | CATSRERRSETQYF
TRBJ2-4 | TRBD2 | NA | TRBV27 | TGTGCCAGCAGTCGTACTAGCGGGATTGAAAACATTCAGTACTTC | CASSRTSGIENIQYF
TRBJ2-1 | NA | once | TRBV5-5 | TGTGCCAGCAGCTTGCGGGGACTTTACAATGAGCAGTTCTTC | CASSLRGLYNEQFF
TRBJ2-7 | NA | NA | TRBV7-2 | TGTGCCAGCACCAAAACGGGGAGGAGGTACGAGCAGTACTTC | CASTKTGRRYEQYF
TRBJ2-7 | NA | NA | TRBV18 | TGTGCCAGCTCACCCCTCTCCTACGAGCAGTACTTC | CASSPLSYEQYF
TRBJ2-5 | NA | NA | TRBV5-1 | TGCGCCAGCAACAAACCCGACAGTCAAGAGACCCAGTACTTC | CASNKPDSQETQYF
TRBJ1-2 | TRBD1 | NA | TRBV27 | TGTGCCAGCAGTTTATTGCAAACTCCGGGACAGTCCTATGGCTACACCTTC | CASSLLQTPGQSYGYTF
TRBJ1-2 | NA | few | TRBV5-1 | TGCGCCAGCAGCTTGGCCTCTTTGGGCGGGATGACCTATGGCTACACCTTC | CASSLASLGGMTYGYTF
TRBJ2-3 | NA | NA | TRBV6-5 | TGTGCCAGCAGTTACACTAGTTCGATCACAGATACGCAGTATTTT | CASSYTSSITDTQYF
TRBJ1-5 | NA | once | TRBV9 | TGTGCCAGCAGCGTAGGGGGGGCGGGCAATCAGCCCCAGCATTTT | CASSVGGAGNQPQHF
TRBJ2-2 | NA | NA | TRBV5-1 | TGCGCCAGCAGTCCACAGGAGTCTACCGGGGAGCTGTTTTTT | CASSPQESTGELFF
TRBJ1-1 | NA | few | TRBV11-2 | TGTGCCAGCAGCCACCGATCCACCAGGCAATTT | CASSHRSTRQF
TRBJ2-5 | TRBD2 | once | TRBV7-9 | TGTGCCAGCAGCTTAGTGCGGTGGCGGGAGGCCGACCAAGAGACCCAGTACTTC | CASSLVRWREADQETQYF
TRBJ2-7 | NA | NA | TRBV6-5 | TGTGCCAGCAGTTACTCGGCCAAGAACTACGAGCAGTACTTC | CASSYSAKNYEQYF
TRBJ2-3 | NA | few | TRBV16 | TGTGCCAGCAGCCACCTTCCGGGACCGACAAGTTCTAGCACAGATACGCAGTATTTT | CASSHLPGPTSSSTDTQYF
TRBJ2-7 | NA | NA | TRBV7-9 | TGTGCCAGCAGCCCGCACCGGGACACCTGGTCCTACGAGCAGTACTTC | CASSPHRDTWSYEQYF
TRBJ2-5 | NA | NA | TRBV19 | TGTGCCAGTAGGACGGGGCAAGAGACCCAGTACTTC | CASRTGQETQYF
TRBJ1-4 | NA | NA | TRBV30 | TGTGCCGGAGGTAGGGAAAAACTGTTTTTT | CAGGREKLFF